This entry concerns a single T cell receptor beta chain. The sample originates from a study of blood T cell repertoires in COVID-19. Overall study: COVID-19 samples collected from the United States, Italy and Spain covered acute and convalescent phases. The analysed material was cDNA or gDNA that came from T cells, B-cell-depleted T cells, or PBMCs.

Original analysis: Scientists estimated how many nucleated cells there were by amplifying reference gene primers. Repertoires were generated with immunoSEQ multiplex PCR, while TCRdb's copy carries only in-frame clones and drops some. The V and J calls and clone size are taken from that table; D and trimming were inferred from the DNA. The sample contains 450,000 to 500,000 clones, 80% to 90% of which appear only once. The TCR sequence derives from a human donor in a cohort sampled during active COVID-19. Sequenced sample: peripheral blood.

CDR3 region: CASSIVEGNQPQHF. The CDR3 DNA reads TGTGCCAGTAGTATAGTGGAGGGCAATCAGCCCCAGCATTTT. The chain joins TRBV19 to TRBJ1-5; D ambiguous. The CDR3 runs 14 residues. V gave up 1 base and J gave up 2 bases, with 6 bases separating them. Germline-derived CDR1 and CDR2 are LNHDA and SQIVND (reference sequence).